This TCR beta chain was sequenced for a study of cytomegalovirus exposure and HLA in healthy donors. Study-level background: Early release data held around 80 million unique TCRs from HLA-typed donors. Within the Caucasian-associated ancestry cluster were about 81% of the approximately 370 genotyped donors.

As concerns this clone: Its antigen is not identified.

The primer mix had 60 Vbeta and 13 Jbeta primers. Measured with immunoSEQ multiplex PCR; TCRdb has only the in-frame clones, and not every one. This sample has some 220,000 clones, with around four fifths found just once. Study results and limitations: An assumption of roughly uniform sequencing depth across donors underlay the presence/absence analyses. Among TCR beta chains of equal frequency, HLA-associated ones were more clonally expanded in a later analysis.

Specimen: PBMCs. The source is a woman in her fifties or sixties in good health and CMV-seropositive.

In nucleotides, the CDR3 is TGTGCCAGCAGCTTGAGGACAGGGGCCTACGAGCAGTACTTC. Amino acids: CASSLRTGAYEQYF. The chain employs TRBV5-4 and TRBJ2-7, with 9 bases that match TRBD1. CDR1 and CDR2 (germline): SGHNT, YYREEE (reference sequence). The CDR3 is 14 amino acids. V lost 1 base, J lost 2 bases, and 1 base stayed unmatched.